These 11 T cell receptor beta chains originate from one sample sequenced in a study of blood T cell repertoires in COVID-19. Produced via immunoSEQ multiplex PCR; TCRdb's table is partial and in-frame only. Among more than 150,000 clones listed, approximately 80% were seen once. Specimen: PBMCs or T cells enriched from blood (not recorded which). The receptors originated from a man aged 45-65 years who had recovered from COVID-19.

CDR3 nucleotide sequence: TGTGCCAGCGAGAACAGGGGGGCCTACGAGCAGTACTTC. Translated: CASENRGAYEQYF. The chain employs TRBV2 and TRBJ2-7; 8 bases agree with TRBD1. J lost 2 bases, V lost 8 bases, and 5 bases had no gene match. Germline V lookup: CDR1 SNHLY, CDR2 FYNNEI. The CDR3 is 13 amino acids.

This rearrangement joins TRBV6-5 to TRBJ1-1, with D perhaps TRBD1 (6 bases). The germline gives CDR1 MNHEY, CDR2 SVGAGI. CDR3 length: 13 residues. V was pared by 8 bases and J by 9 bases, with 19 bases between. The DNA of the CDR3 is TGTGCCAGCTTCTTAGGACTCCGGGACAAAGCTTTCTTT. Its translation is CASFLGLRDKAFF.

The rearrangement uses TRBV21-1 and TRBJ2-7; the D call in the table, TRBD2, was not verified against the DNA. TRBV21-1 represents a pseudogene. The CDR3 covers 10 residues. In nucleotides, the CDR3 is TGTGCCAGCAGCAAAGAGGCGGGAGACTTC. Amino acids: CASSKEAGDF.

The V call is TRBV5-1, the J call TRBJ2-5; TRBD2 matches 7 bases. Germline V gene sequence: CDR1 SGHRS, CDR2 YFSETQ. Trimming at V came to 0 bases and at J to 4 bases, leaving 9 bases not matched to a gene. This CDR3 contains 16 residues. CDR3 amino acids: CASSLGGGAGSETQYF. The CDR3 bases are TGCGCCAGCAGCTTGGGCGGAGGAGCGGGGTCAGAGACCCAGTACTTC.

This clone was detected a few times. In DNA, the CDR3 is TGTGCCTGGAGTGAGGGGGTCGAGCAGTTCTTC. This translates into CAWSEGVEQFF. The V and J genes are TRBV30 and TRBJ2-1; D perhaps matches TRBD1 (6 bases). The CDR3 has 11 residues. Looked up from germline, CDR1 is GTSNPN and CDR2 is SVGIG (reference sequence). The V gene lost 1 base and the J gene lost 10 bases, with 8 bases spanning the gap.

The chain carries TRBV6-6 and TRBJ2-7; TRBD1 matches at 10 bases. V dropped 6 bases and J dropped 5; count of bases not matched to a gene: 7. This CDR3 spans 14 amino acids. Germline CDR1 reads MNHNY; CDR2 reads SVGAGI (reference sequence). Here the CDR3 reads CASRSAGTGDEQYF. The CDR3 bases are TGTGCCAGCAGATCCGCCGGGACAGGGGACGAGCAGTACTTC.

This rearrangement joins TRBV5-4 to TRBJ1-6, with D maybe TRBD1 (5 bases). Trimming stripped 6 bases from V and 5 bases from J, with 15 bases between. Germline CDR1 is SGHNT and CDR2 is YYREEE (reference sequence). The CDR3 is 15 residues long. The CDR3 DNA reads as TGTGCCAGCACCCGTGGTGGAGGGGATAATTCACCCCTCCACTTT. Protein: CASTRGGGDNSPLHF.

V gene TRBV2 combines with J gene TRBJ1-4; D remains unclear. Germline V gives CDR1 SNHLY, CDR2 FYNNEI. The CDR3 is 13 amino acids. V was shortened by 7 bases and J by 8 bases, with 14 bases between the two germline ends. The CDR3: CASTGDLSEKLFF. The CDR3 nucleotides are TGTGCCAGCACCGGGGATCTAAGCGAAAAACTGTTTTTT.

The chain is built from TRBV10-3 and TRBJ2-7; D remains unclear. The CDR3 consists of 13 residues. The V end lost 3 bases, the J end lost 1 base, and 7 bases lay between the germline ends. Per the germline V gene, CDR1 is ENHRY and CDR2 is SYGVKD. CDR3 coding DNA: TGTGCCATCAGTGAAACAGCATCCTACGAGCAGTACTTC. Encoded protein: CAISETASYEQYF.

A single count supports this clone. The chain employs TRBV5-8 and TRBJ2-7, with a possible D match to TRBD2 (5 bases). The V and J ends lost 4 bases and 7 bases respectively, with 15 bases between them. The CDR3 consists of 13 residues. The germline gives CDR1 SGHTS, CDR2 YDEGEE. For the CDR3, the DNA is TGTGCCAGCAGCCCCCCCCAGCGGTTGGAGCAGTACTTC. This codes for CASSPPQRLEQYF.

In DNA, the CDR3 is TGTGCCAGCAGCCGGACAGGGGGCGCGCGACAGCCCCAGCATTTT. It encodes CASSRTGGARQPQHF. V is TRBV28 and J is TRBJ1-5; TRBD1 agrees at 11 bases. This CDR3 has 15 amino acids. V was clipped by 6 bases and J by 7 bases; unmatched bases: 8. Per the germline V gene, CDR1 is MDHEN and CDR2 is SYDVKM.